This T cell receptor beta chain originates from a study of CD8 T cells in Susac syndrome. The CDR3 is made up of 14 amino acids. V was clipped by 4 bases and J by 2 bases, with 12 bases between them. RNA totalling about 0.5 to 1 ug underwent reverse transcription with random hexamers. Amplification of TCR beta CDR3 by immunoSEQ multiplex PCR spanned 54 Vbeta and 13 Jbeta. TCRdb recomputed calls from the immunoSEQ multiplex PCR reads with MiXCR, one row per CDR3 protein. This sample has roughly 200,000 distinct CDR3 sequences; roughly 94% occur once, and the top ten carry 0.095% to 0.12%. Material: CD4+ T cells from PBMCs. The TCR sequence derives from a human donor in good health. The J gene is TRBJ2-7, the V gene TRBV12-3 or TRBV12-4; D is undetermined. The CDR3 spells CASSSRTVPYEQYF. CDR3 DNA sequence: TGTGCCAGCAGTTCCCGGACGGTCCCCTACGAGCAGTACTTC.